This T cell receptor (beta chain) was obtained from a study of post-analysis software for immune sequencing data. Study at large: Progressive-relapsing, secondary progressive and relapsing-remitting multiple sclerosis were among the disease courses included. Points from the study as a whole: Significantly lower normalized Chao1 diversity was found in patients with multiple sclerosis relative to controls. Patients had higher frequencies than controls of five TRBV segments, including TRBV5-6, TRBV5-1 and TRBV20-1.

Unique molecular identifiers tagged the TCR beta cDNA libraries. Once 1 to 10 million T cells were used, roughly 0.5 million cDNA molecules resulted. TCRdb reanalysed the PCR reads using MiXCR and keeps one entry per CDR3 protein. The sample lists 350,000 to 450,000 distinct CDR3 sequences; around 37% were seen once. For this clonotype: Its antigen is as yet unknown.

The V end was cut by 0 bases, the J end by 5 bases, with 7 bases between. The germline CDR1 and CDR2 sequences are MNHEY and SVGEGT. The CDR3 covers 14 residues. J is TRBJ2-2 and V is TRBV6-2 or TRBV6-3; D is possibly TRBD1 (5 bases). The sequence derives from a girl aged 10 to 17 with multiple sclerosis. Sequencing used blood. The CDR3 here is CASSYSQGTGELFF. CDR3 DNA: TGTGCCAGCAGTTACTCGCAGGGAACCGGGGAGCTGTTTTTT.